These T cell receptor beta chains were read from a single sample in a study of a mutant IDH1 vaccine in newly diagnosed glioma. Assay: immunoSEQ multiplex PCR; the TCRdb copy retains only in-frame clones and omits some. This table holds 25,000 to 30,000 clones, roughly 76% found once. Their recognized antigens are unknown. This material consisted of PBMCs, taken from a glioma patient whose treatment included an IDH1 peptide vaccine. The receptors were gathered from a man aged 50 to 60 with glioma. Both conserved end residues are part of each CDR3. The D gene is left open where the match is weak. Only some rows state a clone size, as once, few, many or a class for expanded clones.

d_gene: .
j_gene: TRBJ1-1
v_gene: TRBV25-1
abundance: few
CDR3nt: TGTGCCAGCAGTGACCTTAACACTGAAGCTTTCTTT
CDR3aa: CASSDLNTEAFF

d_gene: .
j_gene: TRBJ1-1
v_gene: TRBV5-4
abundance: few
CDR3nt: TGTGCCAGCAGCTGGGAAAGGACGGAGAACACTGAAGCTTTCTTT
CDR3aa: CASSWERTENTEAFF

d_gene: TRBD2
j_gene: TRBJ2-5
v_gene: TRBV4-1
abundance: .
CDR3nt: TGCGCCAGCAGCCAAGTTCGGGGGGAAGAGACCCAGTACTTC
CDR3aa: CASSQVRGEETQYF

d_gene: .
j_gene: TRBJ2-7
v_gene: TRBV9
abundance: .
CDR3nt: TGTGCCAGCAGCGAAGGGACGGACGAGGCCTACGAGCAGTACTTC
CDR3aa: CASSEGTDEAYEQYF

d_gene: .
j_gene: TRBJ1-5
v_gene: TRBV5-4
abundance: .
CDR3nt: TGTGCCAGCAGCTTGGGGGGGGGTAATCAGCCCCAGCATTTT
CDR3aa: CASSLGGGNQPQHF

d_gene: TRBD1
j_gene: TRBJ2-1
v_gene: TRBV7-3
abundance: .
CDR3nt: TGTGCCAGCAGCTTAATGGGACAGGGCACCCATGAGCAGTTCTTC
CDR3aa: CASSLMGQGTHEQFF

d_gene: .
j_gene: TRBJ2-5
v_gene: TRBV5-4
abundance: .
CDR3nt: TGTGCCAGCAGCTTGTCACCGATCCAAGAGACCCAGTACTTC
CDR3aa: CASSLSPIQETQYF

d_gene: .
j_gene: TRBJ2-5
v_gene: TRBV5-4
abundance: .
CDR3nt: TGTGCCAGCAGATCAGACCCGGCGAGGGAGCAGTACTTC
CDR3aa: CASRSDPAREQYF

d_gene: .
j_gene: TRBJ1-1
v_gene: TRBV18
abundance: once
CDR3nt: TGTGCCAGCTCACCAGTGGGACTTCACAGCACTGAAGCTTTCTTT
CDR3aa: CASSPVGLHSTEAFF

d_gene: .
j_gene: TRBJ1-5
v_gene: TRBV14
abundance: few
CDR3nt: TGTGCCAGCAGCCAAGGTGGCAGCTCCAATCAGCCCCAGCATTTT
CDR3aa: CASSQGGSSNQPQHF

d_gene: .
j_gene: TRBJ1-1
v_gene: TRBV27
abundance: few
CDR3nt: TGTGCCACCTTCTCGGGACCAAGAGCTTTCTTT
CDR3aa: CATFSGPRAFF

d_gene: .
j_gene: TRBJ2-2
v_gene: TRBV11-3
abundance: .
CDR3nt: TGTGCCAGCAGCTACACCGGGACCGGGGACGGGGAGCTGTTTTTT
CDR3aa: CASSYTGTGDGELFF

d_gene: .
j_gene: TRBJ2-1
v_gene: TRBV4-3
abundance: .
CDR3nt: TGCGCCAGCAGCCAAGATTCAGGCGCCTACAATGAGCAGTTCTTC
CDR3aa: CASSQDSGAYNEQFF

d_gene: .
j_gene: TRBJ1-1
v_gene: TRBV7-3
abundance: few
CDR3nt: TGTGCCAGCAGCCCAGGGAGGAACACTGAAGCTTTCTTT
CDR3aa: CASSPGRNTEAFF

d_gene: .
j_gene: TRBJ1-3
v_gene: TRBV11-3
abundance: .
CDR3nt: TGTGCCAGCAGCCTGGGACACCGAAACACCATATATTTT
CDR3aa: CASSLGHRNTIYF

d_gene: .
j_gene: TRBJ2-3
v_gene: TRBV27
abundance: .
CDR3nt: TGTGCCAGCAGTTTATCTGCAGGGGCAGATACGCAGTATTTT
CDR3aa: CASSLSAGADTQYF

d_gene: .
j_gene: TRBJ1-5
v_gene: TRBV29-1
abundance: once
CDR3nt: TGCAGCGTTGAATGGGGGCAGCCCCAGCATTTT
CDR3aa: CSVEWGQPQHF

d_gene: .
j_gene: TRBJ1-1
v_gene: TRBV14
abundance: .
CDR3nt: TGTGCCAGCAGCCCTGGGCCGGCCCAAAGAGCTTTCTTT
CDR3aa: CASSPGPAQRAFF

d_gene: TRBD2
j_gene: TRBJ2-3
v_gene: TRBV18
abundance: .
CDR3nt: TGTGCCAGCTCAAAGGGGCTCGGGAGGACAGATACGCAGTATTTT
CDR3aa: CASSKGLGRTDTQYF

d_gene: .
j_gene: TRBJ2-7
v_gene: TRBV30
abundance: .
CDR3nt: TGTGCCTGGAGTTCCAGCTCCTACGAGCAGTACTTC
CDR3aa: CAWSSSSYEQYF

d_gene: .
j_gene: TRBJ2-3
v_gene: TRBV13
abundance: .
CDR3nt: TGTGCCAGCAGCTTAGGACTAGGGGTCACAGATACGCAGTATTTT
CDR3aa: CASSLGLGVTDTQYF

d_gene: .
j_gene: TRBJ1-1
v_gene: TRBV5-6
abundance: few
CDR3nt: TGTGCCAGCAGCCCTAGCACTGAAGCTTTCTTT
CDR3aa: CASSPSTEAFF

d_gene: TRBD2
j_gene: TRBJ2-5
v_gene: TRBV9
abundance: .
CDR3nt: TGTGCCAGCAGCCCAAGGACTAGCTCGGCAATGGAGACCCAGTACTTC
CDR3aa: CASSPRTSSAMETQYF

d_gene: .
j_gene: TRBJ1-5
v_gene: TRBV5-1
abundance: .
CDR3nt: TGCGCCAGCAGCCAGAGCTACGGGGATCAGCCCCAGCATTTT
CDR3aa: CASSQSYGDQPQHF

d_gene: TRBD1
j_gene: TRBJ1-1
v_gene: TRBV10-3
abundance: .
CDR3nt: TGTGCCATCAGTACAGGGGACTCTGAAGCTTTCTTT
CDR3aa: CAISTGDSEAFF

d_gene: .
j_gene: TRBJ1-3
v_gene: TRBV2
abundance: .
CDR3nt: TGTGCCAGCAGGGAGGGGGACCGACTCTCTGGAAACACCATATATTTT
CDR3aa: CASREGDRLSGNTIYF

d_gene: TRBD1
j_gene: TRBJ1-4
v_gene: TRBV7-8
abundance: .
CDR3nt: TGTGCCAGCAGCCGGTTGACAGGGAGCACAACTAATGAAAAACTGTTTTTT
CDR3aa: CASSRLTGSTTNEKLFF

d_gene: .
j_gene: TRBJ1-4
v_gene: TRBV15
abundance: few
CDR3nt: TGTGCCACCAGCAGAGGGGGGGTTAATGAAAAACTGTTTTTT
CDR3aa: CATSRGGVNEKLFF

d_gene: TRBD2
j_gene: TRBJ2-5
v_gene: TRBV5-4
abundance: once
CDR3nt: TGTGCCAGCAGCTTTGGACTAGCTGCTGATCAAGAGACCCAGTACTTC
CDR3aa: CASSFGLAADQETQYF

d_gene: .
j_gene: TRBJ1-2
v_gene: TRBV7-8
abundance: .
CDR3nt: TGTGCCAGCAGCTTAAAAGGGGATGGCGGCTACACCTTC
CDR3aa: CASSLKGDGGYTF

d_gene: .
j_gene: TRBJ1-2
v_gene: TRBV19
abundance: .
CDR3nt: TGTGCCAGTAGTCAACAGCCCCATGGCTACACCTTC
CDR3aa: CASSQQPHGYTF

d_gene: .
j_gene: TRBJ2-1
v_gene: TRBV5-6
abundance: .
CDR3nt: TGTGCCAGCAGCTTTGGGCAAGTAGAAGGTGAGCAGTTCTTC
CDR3aa: CASSFGQVEGEQFF

d_gene: TRBD2
j_gene: TRBJ2-1
v_gene: TRBV5-1
abundance: .
CDR3nt: TGCGCCAGCAGTGGGGGGACTAGCGGCCACAATGAGCAGTTCTTC
CDR3aa: CASSGGTSGHNEQFF

d_gene: .
j_gene: TRBJ2-1
v_gene: TRBV5-6
abundance: .
CDR3nt: TGTGCCAGCAGCCCGGGCAATGAGCAGTTCTTC
CDR3aa: CASSPGNEQFF

d_gene: .
j_gene: TRBJ1-2
v_gene: TRBV5-7
abundance: .
CDR3nt: TGTGCCAGCAGCCCAGGGTGCCTGCACTATGGCTACACCTTC
CDR3aa: CASSPGCLHYGYTF

d_gene: .
j_gene: TRBJ2-1
v_gene: TRBV5-4
abundance: .
CDR3nt: TGTGCCAGCAGCTTGTTTAGCGGAATCTCCTACAATGAGCAGTTCTTC
CDR3aa: CASSLFSGISYNEQFF

d_gene: .
j_gene: TRBJ2-7
v_gene: TRBV10-3
abundance: .
CDR3nt: TGTGCCATCAGTGGACAGGCGATTACCTACGAGCAGTACTTC
CDR3aa: CAISGQAITYEQYF

d_gene: .
j_gene: TRBJ1-4
v_gene: TRBV7-6
abundance: .
CDR3nt: TGTGCCAGCAGCTTAGGAGCCGACAGGCCAGAAAAACTGTTTTTT
CDR3aa: CASSLGADRPEKLFF

d_gene: TRBD1
j_gene: TRBJ2-7
v_gene: TRBV7-8
abundance: .
CDR3nt: TGTGCCAGCAGCTTACGACAGGGGGCCTACGAGCAGTACTTC
CDR3aa: CASSLRQGAYEQYF

d_gene: TRBD1
j_gene: TRBJ1-5
v_gene: TRBV30
abundance: .
CDR3nt: TGTGCCTGGGGACAGGGAGCTCAGCCCCAGCATTTT
CDR3aa: CAWGQGAQPQHF

d_gene: TRBD1
j_gene: TRBJ1-6
v_gene: TRBV7-9
abundance: once
CDR3nt: TGTGCCAGCAGCCTACGGGACAGGTCACCCCTCCACTTT
CDR3aa: CASSLRDRSPLHF

d_gene: TRBD2
j_gene: TRBJ2-1
v_gene: TRBV2
abundance: .
CDR3nt: TGTGCCAGCGGGGGGGACGGTGAGCAGTTCTTC
CDR3aa: CASGGDGEQFF

d_gene: .
j_gene: TRBJ2-2
v_gene: TRBV11-2
abundance: few
CDR3nt: TGTGCCAGCAGCTTTATGAGGGGAAACACCGGGGAGCTGTTTTTT
CDR3aa: CASSFMRGNTGELFF

d_gene: TRBD2
j_gene: TRBJ2-5
v_gene: TRBV9
abundance: .
CDR3nt: TGTGCCAGCAGTCCACGAGCGGGGACCCAAGAGACCCAGTACTTC
CDR3aa: CASSPRAGTQETQYF

d_gene: .
j_gene: TRBJ1-4
v_gene: TRBV30
abundance: .
CDR3nt: TGTGCCTGGAGTGTCCAAACAGGTGAAAAACTGTTTTTT
CDR3aa: CAWSVQTGEKLFF

d_gene: .
j_gene: TRBJ1-2
v_gene: TRBV23-1
abundance: .
CDR3nt: TGCGCCAGCTCCCGGGGGGGCTATGGCTACACCTTC
CDR3aa: CASSRGGYGYTF

d_gene: .
j_gene: TRBJ1-1
v_gene: TRBV30
abundance: once
CDR3nt: TGTGCCTGGGCCCGGGGATACACTGAAGCTTTCTTT
CDR3aa: CAWARGYTEAFF

d_gene: .
j_gene: TRBJ1-5
v_gene: TRBV6-5
abundance: .
CDR3nt: TGTGCCAGCAGCCCACTGAGGGGGGGCAATCAGCCCCAGCATTTT
CDR3aa: CASSPLRGGNQPQHF

d_gene: TRBD1
j_gene: TRBJ1-1
v_gene: TRBV5-1
abundance: .
CDR3nt: TGCGCCAGCAGCTTGGCTGGCAGGGGGCGAGGGGACACTGAAGCTTTCTTT
CDR3aa: CASSLAGRGRGDTEAFF

d_gene: TRBD2
j_gene: TRBJ2-5
v_gene: TRBV29-1
abundance: .
CDR3nt: TGCAGCGGGGGGGGCCAAGAGACCCAGTACTTC
CDR3aa: CSGGGQETQYF

d_gene: .
j_gene: TRBJ1-5
v_gene: TRBV6-5
abundance: .
CDR3nt: TGTGCCACTAACAGGAGGAACCAGCCCCAGCATTTT
CDR3aa: CATNRRNQPQHF

d_gene: .
j_gene: TRBJ1-1
v_gene: TRBV11-2
abundance: .
CDR3nt: TGTGCCAGCAGTTTTAACACTGAAGCTTTCTTT
CDR3aa: CASSFNTEAFF